This TCR beta chain was sequenced in a study of OX40 agonist ivuxolimab in advanced cancers. Germline V lookup: CDR1 SQVTM, CDR2 ANQGSEA. The CDR3 is 15 residues long. Trimming pared 6 bases from V and 0 bases from J, leaving 12 bases between. Repertoires were generated with immunoSEQ multiplex PCR, while TCRdb's copy carries only in-frame clones and drops some. Of about 64,000 clones listed, roughly 84% were seen once; the top ten hold approximately 2%. This TCR was sampled from an adult with an advanced solid tumor such as melanoma, head and neck, liver or kidney cancer. The sample consisted of CD4+ or CD8+ T cells sorted from blood, taken in a trial of the OX40 agonist ivuxolimab. The chain joins TRBV29-1 to TRBJ1-6; D call uncertain. The CDR3 sequence is CSVRVYSSYNSPLHF. CDR3 nucleotides: TGCAGCGTGCGGGTGTATAGCTCCTATAATTCACCCCTCCACTTT.